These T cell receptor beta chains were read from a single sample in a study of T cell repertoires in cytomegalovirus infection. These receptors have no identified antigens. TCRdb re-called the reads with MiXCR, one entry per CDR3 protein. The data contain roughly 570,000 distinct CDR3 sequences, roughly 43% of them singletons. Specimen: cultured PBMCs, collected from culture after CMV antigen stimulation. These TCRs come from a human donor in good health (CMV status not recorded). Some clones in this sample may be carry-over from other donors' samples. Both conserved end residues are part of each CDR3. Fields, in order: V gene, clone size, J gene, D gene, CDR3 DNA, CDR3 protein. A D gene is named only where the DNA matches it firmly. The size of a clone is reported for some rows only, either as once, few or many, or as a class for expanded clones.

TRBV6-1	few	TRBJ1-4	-	TGTGCCAGCAGTGACAAAAAACTGTTTTTT	CASSDKKLFF
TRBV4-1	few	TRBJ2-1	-	TGCGCCAGCAGCCAAGATTGGGCCCTAGGGGTACTGTTCTTC	CASSQDWALGVLFF
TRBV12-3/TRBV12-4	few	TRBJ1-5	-	TGTGCCAGCAGTTTCGAAAGGGACGGTCAGCCCCAGCATTTT	CASSFERDGQPQHF
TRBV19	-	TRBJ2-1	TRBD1	TGTGCCAGTAGTATCAGCAACAGGGGAAACGGGCAGTTCTTC	CASSISNRGNGQFF
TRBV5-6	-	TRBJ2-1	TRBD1	TGTGCCAGTGACCCGGGACAGGGGGATTACAATGAGCAGTTCTTC	CASDPGQGDYNEQFF
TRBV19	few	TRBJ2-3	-	TGTGCCAGTAGGGGGGATACGGCGACAGATACGCAGTATTTT	CASRGDTATDTQYF
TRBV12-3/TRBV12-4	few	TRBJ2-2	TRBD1	TGTGCCAGCAGTCAGGGGGCCGGGGAGCTGTTTTTT	CASSQGAGELFF
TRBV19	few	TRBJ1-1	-	TGTGCCAGTATGACAGGACCGAACACTGAAGCTTTCTTT	CASMTGPNTEAFF
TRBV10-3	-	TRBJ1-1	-	TGTGCCATCAGTGAGCCAGAATTTATGAACACTGAAGCTTTCTTT	CAISEPEFMNTEAFF
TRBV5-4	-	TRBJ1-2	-	TGTGCCAGCAGGATGATGGGCTTCAATGGCTACACCTTC	CASRMMGFNGYTF
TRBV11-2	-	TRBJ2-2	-	TGTGCCAGCAGCGCAGCAGGGGACGGGGAGCTGTTTTTT	CASSAAGDGELFF
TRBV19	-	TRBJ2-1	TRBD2	TGTGCCAGTATTTCCGTAGGCGGGACTAGCGGGAACGGTGAGCAGTTCTTC	CASISVGGTSGNGEQFF
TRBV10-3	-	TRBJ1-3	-	TGTGCCATCAGTGAGTCGCTAGGAAACACCATATATTTT	CAISESLGNTIYF
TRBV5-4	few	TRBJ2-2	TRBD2	TGTGCCAGCAGCTTGTCGACGGGGGCGGGGGGCACCGGGGAGCTGTTTTTT	CASSLSTGAGGTGELFF
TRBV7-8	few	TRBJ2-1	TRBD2	TGTGCCAGCAGCTCCCGTCGGGGGGGCGCGTACAATGAGCAGTTCTTC	CASSSRRGGAYNEQFF
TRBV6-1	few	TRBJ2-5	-	TGTGCCAGCGTTGAGGCAGGCCAAGAGACCCAGTACTTC	CASVEAGQETQYF
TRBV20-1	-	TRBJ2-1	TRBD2	TGCAGTGCGGCGGGACTAGCGGGCGAGCAGTTCTTC	CSAAGLAGEQFF
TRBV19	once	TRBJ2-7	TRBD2	TGTGCCAGTAGTATCGGAAGCGGGAGCTACGAGCAGTACTTC	CASSIGSGSYEQYF
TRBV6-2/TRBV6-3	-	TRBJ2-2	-	TGTGCCAGCGGCACGCGAACGCCCGACAGGAGCACCGGGGAGCTGTTTTTT	CASGTRTPDRSTGELFF
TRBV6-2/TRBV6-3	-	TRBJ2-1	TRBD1	TGTGCCAGCAGTTACTCGGGGACAGGGGTTTTCAATGAGCAGTTCTTC	CASSYSGTGVFNEQFF
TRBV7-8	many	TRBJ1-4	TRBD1	TGTGCCAGCAGCCAACGCCGGGCAGGGGGTAGCCCACGTGCGTGGAAACTGTTTTTT	CASSQRRAGGSPRAWKLFF
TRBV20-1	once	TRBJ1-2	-	TGCAGTGCTTTGAGAGGTGGGGCAACTAACTATGGCTACACCTTC	CSALRGGATNYGYTF
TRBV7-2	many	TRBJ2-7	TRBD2	TGTGCCAGCAGCCAGGCGGGGGGGAGTGTTCGGGAGCAGTACTTC	CASSQAGGSVREQYF
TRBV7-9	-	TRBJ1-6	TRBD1	TGTGCCAGCAGCTCCGACAGGGTTTCACCCCTCCACTTT	CASSSDRVSPLHF
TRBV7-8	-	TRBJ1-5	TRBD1	TGTGCCAGCAGCCACCGAATTACACACAGGGGGCGTCAGCCCCAGCATTTT	CASSHRITHRGRQPQHF
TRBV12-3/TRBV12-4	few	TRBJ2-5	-	TGTGCCAGCAGCCCCTCTGGATCAGAGACCCAGTACTTC	CASSPSGSETQYF
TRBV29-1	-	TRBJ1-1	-	TGCAGCGTTCGTTCCGCCCAAACTGAAGCTTTCTTT	CSVRSAQTEAFF
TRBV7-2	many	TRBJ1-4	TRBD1	TGTGCCAGCAGCTCCCCAGTACAGGGGAATGAAAAACTGTTTTTT	CASSSPVQGNEKLFF
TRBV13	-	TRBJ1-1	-	TGTGCCAGCAGCTCAGGGGCCTATGAAGCTTTCTTT	CASSSGAYEAFF
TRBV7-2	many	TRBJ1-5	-	TGTGCCAGCAGCTTAATGGACTTCGGTCAGCCCCAGCATTTT	CASSLMDFGQPQHF
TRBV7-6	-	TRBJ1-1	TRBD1	TGTGCCAGCAGCTTAAGGACAGGGATGAAGAACGAAGCTTTCTTT	CASSLRTGMKNEAFF
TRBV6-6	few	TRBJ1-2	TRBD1	TGTGCCAGCAGGACTAGGACAGGGGATAACTATGGCTACACCTTC	CASRTRTGDNYGYTF
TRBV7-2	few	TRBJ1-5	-	TGTGCCAGCAGCGCCTATTGGGCCCAGCCCCAGCATTTT	CASSAYWAQPQHF
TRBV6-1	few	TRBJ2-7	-	TGTGCCAGCAGTGAAGTCTGGGCGGCCGACTTC	CASSEVWAADF
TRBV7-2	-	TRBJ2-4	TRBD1	TGTGCCAGCAGCTACGGACTTGGACAGGGCGCGATTCAGTACTTC	CASSYGLGQGAIQYF
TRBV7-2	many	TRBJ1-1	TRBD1	TGTGCCAGCAGGCCCCAGACAGGGGTTAACACTGAAGCTTTCTTT	CASRPQTGVNTEAFF
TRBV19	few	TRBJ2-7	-	TGTGCCAGTAGTATAGATTCCATATCGGCAGTACACTACGAGCAGTACTTC	CASSIDSISAVHYEQYF
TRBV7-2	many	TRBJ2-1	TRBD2	TGTGCCAGCGCCAACCCGACTAGCGGGAGTTCAGCTTACAATGAGCAGTTCTTC	CASANPTSGSSAYNEQFF
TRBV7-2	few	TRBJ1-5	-	TGTGCCAGCAGCATCAGTCGTCAGCCCCAGCATTTT	CASSISRQPQHF
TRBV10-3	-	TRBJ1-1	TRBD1	TGTGCCTCGAGCGCGGACAGGCACACTGAAGCTTTCTTT	CASSADRHTEAFF
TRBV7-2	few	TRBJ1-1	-	TGTGCCAGCAGCCCCCGGGTGGCGGGGCTGGGCACTGAAGCTTTCTTT	CASSPRVAGLGTEAFF
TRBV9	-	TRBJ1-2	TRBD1	TGTGCCAGCAGCGTCGGACAGGGTGGATATGGCTACACCTTC	CASSVGQGGYGYTF
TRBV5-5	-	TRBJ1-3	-	TGTGCCAGCAGCTTGGCAAGCCCTGGAAACACCATATATTTT	CASSLASPGNTIYF
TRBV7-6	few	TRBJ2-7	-	TGTGCCAGCAGCCGGATGTACGAGCAGTACTTC	CASSRMYEQYF
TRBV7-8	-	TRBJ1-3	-	TGTGCCAGCAGCTTAGAAGGGGCGGGAGCGGGAAACACCATATATTTT	CASSLEGAGAGNTIYF
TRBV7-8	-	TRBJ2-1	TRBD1	TGTGCCAGCAGCCTCGGACAGGGTACTTTCGGGAGAGAGCAGTTCTTC	CASSLGQGTFGREQFF
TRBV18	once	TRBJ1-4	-	TGTGCCAGCTCAGGGCCGAATGAAAAACTGTTTTTT	CASSGPNEKLFF
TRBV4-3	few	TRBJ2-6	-	TGCGCCAGCAGCCAAGATCGGGGGACTGGGGCCAACGTCCTGACTTTC	CASSQDRGTGANVLTF
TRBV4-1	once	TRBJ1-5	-	TGCGCCAGCAGCCAAGAAATAGTCCAGAGCAATCAGCCCCAGCATTTT	CASSQEIVQSNQPQHF
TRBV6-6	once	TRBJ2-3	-	TGTGCCAGCAGTGAGGTGCAGTATTGGCAGTATTTT	CASSEVQYWQYF